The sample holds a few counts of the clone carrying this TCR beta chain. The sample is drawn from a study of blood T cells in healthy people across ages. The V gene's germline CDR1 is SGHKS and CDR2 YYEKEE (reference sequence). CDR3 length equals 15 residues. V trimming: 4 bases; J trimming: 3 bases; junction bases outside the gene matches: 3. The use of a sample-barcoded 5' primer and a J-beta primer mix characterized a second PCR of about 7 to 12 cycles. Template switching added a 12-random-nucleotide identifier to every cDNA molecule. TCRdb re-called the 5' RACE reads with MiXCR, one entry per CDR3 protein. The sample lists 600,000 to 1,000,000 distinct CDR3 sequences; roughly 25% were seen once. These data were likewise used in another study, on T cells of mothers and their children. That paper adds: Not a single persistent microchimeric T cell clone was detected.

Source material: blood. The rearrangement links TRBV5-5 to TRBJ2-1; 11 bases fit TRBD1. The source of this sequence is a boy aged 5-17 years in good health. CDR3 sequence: CASSKGTGGYNEQFF. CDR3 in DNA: TGTGCCAGCAGCAAAGGGACAGGGGGCTACAATGAGCAGTTCTTC.